The clone carrying this T cell receptor beta chain was picked up many times. Its antigen is undetermined. As for the cDNA, it was generated by 5'RACE with 10-nucleotide random UMIs. Sequencing of 15-18 subjects in each run yielded over 170 million TCR-beta sequences. From the 5' RACE reads, TCRdb called clonotypes with MiXCR, one entry per CDR3 protein. In the table there are about 55,000 distinct CDR3 sequences, around 4% of which are singletons. V lost 5 bases and J lost 0; bases outside the gene matches: 5. Germline CDR1 and CDR2: SGHVS and FQNEAQ. CDR3 length: 17 amino acids. The data originate from a study of neurological immune-mediated disorders. From 2 million PBMCs stored at -80 C, the unsorted libraries were generated. Study-level findings and limits: Expanded clones shared no CDR3 amino acid sequences across subjects, suggesting private repertoires in all groups.

The V gene is TRBV7-8, the J gene TRBJ2-3; 13 bases map to TRBD2. The source is a man between 25 and 39 years old with multiple sclerosis. Input material: PBMCs. The CDR3 DNA follows: TGTGCCAGCAGCCCAACTAGCGGGGGGGTTAGCACAGATACGCAGTATTTT. Translating gives CASSPTSGGVSTDTQYF. The entire variable domain, with the rest obtained from reference TRBV7-8 and TRBJ2-3, is as follows: GAGVSQSPRYKVAKRGQDVALRCDPISGHVSLFWYQQALGQGPEFLTYFQNEAQLDKSGLPSDRFFAERPEGSVSTLKIQRTQQEDSAVYLCASSPTSGGVSTDTQYFGPGTRLTVL.